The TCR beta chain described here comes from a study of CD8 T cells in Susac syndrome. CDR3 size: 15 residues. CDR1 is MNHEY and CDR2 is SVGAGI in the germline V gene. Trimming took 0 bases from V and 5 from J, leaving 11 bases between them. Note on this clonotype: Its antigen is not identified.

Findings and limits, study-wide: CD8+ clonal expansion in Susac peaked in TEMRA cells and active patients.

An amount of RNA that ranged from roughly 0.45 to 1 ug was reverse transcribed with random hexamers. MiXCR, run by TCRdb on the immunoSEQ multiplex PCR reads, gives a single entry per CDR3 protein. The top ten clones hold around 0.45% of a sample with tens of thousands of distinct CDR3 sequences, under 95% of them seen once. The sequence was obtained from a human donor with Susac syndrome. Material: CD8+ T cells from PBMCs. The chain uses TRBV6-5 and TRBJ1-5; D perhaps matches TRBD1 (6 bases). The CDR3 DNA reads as TGTGCCAGCAGTTACTCTTCAGGGGAGGATCAGCCCCAGCATTTT. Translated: CASSYSSGEDQPQHF.